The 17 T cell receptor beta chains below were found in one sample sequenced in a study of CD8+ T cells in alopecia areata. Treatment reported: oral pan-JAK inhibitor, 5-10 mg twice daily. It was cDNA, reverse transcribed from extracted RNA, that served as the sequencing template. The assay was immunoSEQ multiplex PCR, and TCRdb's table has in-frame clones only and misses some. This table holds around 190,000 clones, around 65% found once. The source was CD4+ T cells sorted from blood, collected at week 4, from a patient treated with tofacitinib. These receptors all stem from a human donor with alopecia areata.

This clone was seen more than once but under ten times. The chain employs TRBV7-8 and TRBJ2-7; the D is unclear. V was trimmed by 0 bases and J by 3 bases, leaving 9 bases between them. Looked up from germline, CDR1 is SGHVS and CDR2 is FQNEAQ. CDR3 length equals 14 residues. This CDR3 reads CASSLARTNYEQYF. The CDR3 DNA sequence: TGTGCCAGCAGCTTAGCGCGAACCAACTACGAGCAGTACTTC.

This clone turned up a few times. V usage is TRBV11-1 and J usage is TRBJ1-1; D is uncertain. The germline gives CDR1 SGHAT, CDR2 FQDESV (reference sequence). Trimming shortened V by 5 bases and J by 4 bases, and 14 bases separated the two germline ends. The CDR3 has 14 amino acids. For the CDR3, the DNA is TGTGCCAGCAGCCCTGCAGACTTTGCCACTGAAGCTTTCTTT. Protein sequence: CASSPADFATEAFF.

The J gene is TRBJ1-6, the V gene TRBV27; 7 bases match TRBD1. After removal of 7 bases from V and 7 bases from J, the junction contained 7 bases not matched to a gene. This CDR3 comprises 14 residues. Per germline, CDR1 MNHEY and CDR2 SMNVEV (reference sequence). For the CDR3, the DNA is TGTGCCAGCAAGCCTGACAGGGTGAATTCACCCCTCCACTTT. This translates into CASKPDRVNSPLHF.

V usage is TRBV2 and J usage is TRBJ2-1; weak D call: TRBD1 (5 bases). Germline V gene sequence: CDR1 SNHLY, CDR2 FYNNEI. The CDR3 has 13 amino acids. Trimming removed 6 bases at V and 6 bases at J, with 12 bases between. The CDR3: CASSPDRINEQFF. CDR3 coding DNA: TGTGCCAGCAGCCCAGACAGAATCAATGAGCAGTTCTTC.

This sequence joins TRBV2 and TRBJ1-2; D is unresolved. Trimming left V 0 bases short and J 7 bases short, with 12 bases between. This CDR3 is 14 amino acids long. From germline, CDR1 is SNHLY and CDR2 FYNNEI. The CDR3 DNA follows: TGTGCCAGCAGTGAAGCTCGGGCCTCGGGTGGCTACACCTTC. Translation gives CASSEARASGGYTF.

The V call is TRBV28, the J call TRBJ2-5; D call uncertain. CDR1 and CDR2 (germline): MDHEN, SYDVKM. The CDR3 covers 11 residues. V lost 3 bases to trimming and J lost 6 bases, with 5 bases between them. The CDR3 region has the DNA TGTGCCAGCAGTTTCTTGAAGACCCAGTACTTC. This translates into CASSFLKTQYF.

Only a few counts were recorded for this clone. The CDR3 coding sequence is TGTGCCTGGAGTGGAAGACAAGGGACAGGGAATCAGCCCCAGCATTTT. Encoded protein: CAWSGRQGTGNQPQHF. This rearrangement joins TRBV30 to TRBJ1-5, with TRBD1 identical over 9 bases. The V segment lost 1 base and the J segment 4 bases; nucleotides outside the gene matches: 8. This CDR3 has 16 residues. Germline V gene sequence: CDR1 GTSNPN, CDR2 SVGIG (reference sequence).

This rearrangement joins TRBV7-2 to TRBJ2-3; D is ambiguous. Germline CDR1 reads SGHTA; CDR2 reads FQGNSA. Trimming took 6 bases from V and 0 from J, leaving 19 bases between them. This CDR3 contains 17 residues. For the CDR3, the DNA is TGTGCCAGCAGACGAGATCCCACAGCCTTAAGCACAGATACGCAGTATTTT. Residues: CASRRDPTALSTDTQYF. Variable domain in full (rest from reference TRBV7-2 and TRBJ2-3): GAGVSQSPSNKVTEKGKDVELRCDPISGHTALYWYRQSLGQGLEFLIYFQGNSAPDKSGLPSDRFSAERTGGSVSTLTIQRTQQEDSAVYLCASRRDPTALSTDTQYFGPGTRLTVL.

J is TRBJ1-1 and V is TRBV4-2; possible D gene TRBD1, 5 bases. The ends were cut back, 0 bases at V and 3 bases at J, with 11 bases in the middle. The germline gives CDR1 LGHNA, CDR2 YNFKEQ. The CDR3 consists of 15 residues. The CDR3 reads CASSQDAGIDTEAFF. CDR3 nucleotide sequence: TGTGCCAGCAGCCAAGATGCAGGGATTGACACTGAAGCTTTCTTT.

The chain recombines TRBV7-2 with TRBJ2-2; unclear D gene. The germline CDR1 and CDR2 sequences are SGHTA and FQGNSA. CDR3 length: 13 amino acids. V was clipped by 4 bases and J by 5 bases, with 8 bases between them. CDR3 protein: CASSSSWTGELFF. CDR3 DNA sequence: TGTGCCAGCAGCTCCTCTTGGACCGGGGAGCTGTTTTTT.

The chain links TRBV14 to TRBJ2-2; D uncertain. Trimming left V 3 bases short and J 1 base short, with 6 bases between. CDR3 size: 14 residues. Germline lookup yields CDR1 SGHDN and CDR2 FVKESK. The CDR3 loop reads CASSQRLNTGELFF. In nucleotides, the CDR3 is TGTGCCAGCAGCCAGCGTTTGAACACCGGGGAGCTGTTTTTT.

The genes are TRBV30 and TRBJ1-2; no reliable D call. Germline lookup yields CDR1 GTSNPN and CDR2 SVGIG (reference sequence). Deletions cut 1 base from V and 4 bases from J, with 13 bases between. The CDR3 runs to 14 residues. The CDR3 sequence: CAWSGFMRAYGYTF. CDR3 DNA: TGTGCCTGGAGTGGGTTTATGCGTGCCTATGGCTACACCTTC.

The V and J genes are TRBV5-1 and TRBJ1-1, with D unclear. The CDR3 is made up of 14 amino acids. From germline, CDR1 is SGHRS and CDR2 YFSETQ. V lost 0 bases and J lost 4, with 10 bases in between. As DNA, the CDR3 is TGCGCCAGCAGCTTGGTTCGCCTAGGCACTGAAGCTTTCTTT. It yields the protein CASSLVRLGTEAFF. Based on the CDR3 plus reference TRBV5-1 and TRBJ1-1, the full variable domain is KAGVTQTPRYLIKTRGQQVTLSCSPISGHRSVSWYQQTPGQGLQFLFEYFSETQRNKGNFPGRFSGRQFSNSRSEMNVSTLELGDSALYLCASSLVRLGTEAFFGQGTRLTVV.

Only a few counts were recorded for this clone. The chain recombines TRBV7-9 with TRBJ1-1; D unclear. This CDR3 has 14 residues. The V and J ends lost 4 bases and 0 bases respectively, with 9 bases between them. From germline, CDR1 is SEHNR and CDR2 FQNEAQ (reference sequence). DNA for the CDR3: TGTGCCAGCAGCTACGCAGACATGAACACTGAAGCTTTCTTT. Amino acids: CASSYADMNTEAFF.

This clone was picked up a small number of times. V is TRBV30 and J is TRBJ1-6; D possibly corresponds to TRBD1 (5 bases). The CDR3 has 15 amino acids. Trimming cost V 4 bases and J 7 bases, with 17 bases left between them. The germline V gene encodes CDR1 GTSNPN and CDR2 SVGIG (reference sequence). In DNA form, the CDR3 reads TGTGCCTGGACCCAGGGACGGTTTGGGAATTCACCCCTCCACTTT. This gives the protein CAWTQGRFGNSPLHF.

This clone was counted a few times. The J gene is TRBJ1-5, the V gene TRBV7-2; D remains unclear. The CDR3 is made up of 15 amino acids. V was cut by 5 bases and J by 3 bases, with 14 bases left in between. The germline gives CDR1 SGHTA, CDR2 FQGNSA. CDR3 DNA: TGTGCCAGCAGCCCGGATCCGGGATCCAATCAGCCCCAGCATTTT. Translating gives CASSPDPGSNQPQHF.

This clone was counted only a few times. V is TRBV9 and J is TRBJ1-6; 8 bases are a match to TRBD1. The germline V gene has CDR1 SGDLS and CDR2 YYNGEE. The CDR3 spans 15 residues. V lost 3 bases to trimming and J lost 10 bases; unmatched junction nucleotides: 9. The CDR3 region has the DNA TGTGCCAGCAGCGAGGGGCGGACAGGGCCCTCACCCCTCCACTTT. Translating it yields CASSEGRTGPSPLHF.